This T cell receptor (beta chain) was found in a study of T cell responses to AZD1222 COVID-19 vaccine. Second doses were pooled across both intervals (about 4 or about 12 weeks). Study findings and constraints: Donors were mostly white British, more females; clonal diversity possibly underestimated.

Turning to this clone: What it binds is not known.

The germline CDR1 and CDR2 sequences are MNHEY and SVGEGT. This CDR3 is built from 18 residues. The V gene lost 5 bases and the J gene lost 8 bases, with 28 bases spanning the gap. The table came from immunoSEQ multiplex PCR; TCRdb's copy has only in-frame clones and leaves some out. The sample lists about 140,000 clones, roughly 90% occurring once. This sequence was found in an adult who received the AZD1222 COVID-19 vaccine. Sample: peripheral blood, taken 28 days after the second AZD1222 dose. V gene TRBV6-2 or TRBV6-3 combines with J gene TRBJ1-5; maybe TRBD1 (6 bases). The CDR3 bases are TGTGCCAGCAGTCCATCGGACAGATATGATCAATCCTTGGAGCCCCAGCATTTT. Amino acid sequence: CASSPSDRYDQSLEPQHF.